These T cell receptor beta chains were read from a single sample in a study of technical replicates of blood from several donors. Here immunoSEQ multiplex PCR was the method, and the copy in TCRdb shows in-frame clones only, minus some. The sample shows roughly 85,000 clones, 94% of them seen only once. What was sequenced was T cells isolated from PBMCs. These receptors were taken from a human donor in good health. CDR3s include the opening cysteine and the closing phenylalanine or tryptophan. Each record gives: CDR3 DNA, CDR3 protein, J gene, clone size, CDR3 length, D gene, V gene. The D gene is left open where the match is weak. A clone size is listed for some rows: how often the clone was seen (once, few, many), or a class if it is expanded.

CDR3 DNA: TGTGCCAGCAGTGAAGTCGGTGGGGAGCTGTTTTTT
CDR3 protein: CASSEVGGELFF
J gene: TRBJ2-2
clone size: -
CDR3 length: 12
D gene: -
V gene: TRBV2

CDR3 DNA: TGCGCCAGCAGCCAAGGGGTAATAGCGGGAAATGAGCAGTTCTTC
CDR3 protein: CASSQGVIAGNEQFF
J gene: TRBJ2-1
clone size: -
CDR3 length: 15
D gene: TRBD2
V gene: TRBV4-1

CDR3 DNA: TGTGCCAGCAGTTTATCTACAGGAGCGACCTACGAGCAGTACTTC
CDR3 protein: CASSLSTGATYEQYF
J gene: TRBJ2-7
clone size: once
CDR3 length: 15
D gene: -
V gene: TRBV27

CDR3 DNA: TGTGCCAGCAGTTACTCAATCCAGCCGGGGAACACTGAAGCTTTCTTT
CDR3 protein: CASSYSIQPGNTEAFF
J gene: TRBJ1-1
clone size: -
CDR3 length: 16
D gene: -
V gene: TRBV6-6

CDR3 DNA: TGCGCCAGCAGCTTGGAATTAGTGAAAGAGACCCAGTACTTC
CDR3 protein: CASSLELVKETQYF
J gene: TRBJ2-5
clone size: -
CDR3 length: 14
D gene: -
V gene: TRBV5-1

CDR3 DNA: TGTGCCAGCAGCTCTAGGGGGGAGCTGTTTTTT
CDR3 protein: CASSSRGELFF
J gene: TRBJ2-2
clone size: -
CDR3 length: 11
D gene: -
V gene: TRBV5-4

CDR3 DNA: TGTGCCAGCAGTTATCAAACAACCGGGACAGGGGACACCGGGGAGCTGTTTTTT
CDR3 protein: CASSYQTTGTGDTGELFF
J gene: TRBJ2-2
clone size: -
CDR3 length: 18
D gene: TRBD1
V gene: TRBV2

CDR3 DNA: TGTGCCAGCAGTTTAGGAGTTTGGCGTGTAACGGATGAAGCTTTCTTT
CDR3 protein: CASSLGVWRVTDEAFF
J gene: TRBJ1-1
clone size: -
CDR3 length: 16
D gene: -
V gene: TRBV28

CDR3 DNA: TGCGCCAGCAGCTCCACCGGACAGGATGGCTACACCTTC
CDR3 protein: CASSSTGQDGYTF
J gene: TRBJ1-2
clone size: few
CDR3 length: 13
D gene: TRBD1
V gene: TRBV5-1

CDR3 DNA: TGTGCCAGCAGTGAGCAGGGCTGGGACGAGCAGTACTTC
CDR3 protein: CASSEQGWDEQYF
J gene: TRBJ2-7
clone size: -
CDR3 length: 13
D gene: -
V gene: TRBV27

CDR3 DNA: TGTGCCAGCAGCCAAGATGCCACGACTAGAAGGGGAGAGACCCAGTACTTC
CDR3 protein: CASSQDATTRRGETQYF
J gene: TRBJ2-5
clone size: -
CDR3 length: 17
D gene: -
V gene: TRBV4-2

CDR3 DNA: TGTGCCAGCAGTTACTCGAGAGTACAGGGCAATCAGCCCCAGCATTTT
CDR3 protein: CASSYSRVQGNQPQHF
J gene: TRBJ1-5
clone size: -
CDR3 length: 16
D gene: -
V gene: TRBV6-5

CDR3 DNA: TGCAGCGTTCGGACTAGCGGATCCTACGAGCAGTACTTC
CDR3 protein: CSVRTSGSYEQYF
J gene: TRBJ2-7
clone size: once
CDR3 length: 13
D gene: TRBD2
V gene: TRBV29-1

CDR3 DNA: TGTGCCAGCAGCCAGACTAGCGCCCCCGGGGAGCTGTTTTTT
CDR3 protein: CASSQTSAPGELFF
J gene: TRBJ2-2
clone size: -
CDR3 length: 14
D gene: TRBD2
V gene: TRBV7-9

CDR3 DNA: TGTGCCAGTAGTCGCCTAGCGGGAGGGGCAGATACGCAGTATTTT
CDR3 protein: CASSRLAGGADTQYF
J gene: TRBJ2-3
clone size: -
CDR3 length: 15
D gene: TRBD2
V gene: TRBV19

CDR3 DNA: TGTGCCAGCAGCCATGGACTAGCGGGAGCCTACGAGCAGTACTTC
CDR3 protein: CASSHGLAGAYEQYF
J gene: TRBJ2-7
clone size: -
CDR3 length: 15
D gene: TRBD2
V gene: TRBV4-2

CDR3 DNA: TGCGCCAGCAGCACCCCCCCGCTAGCGGGAGTCGTTACGCTTTACAATGAGCAGTTCTTC
CDR3 protein: CASSTPPLAGVVTLYNEQFF
J gene: TRBJ2-1
clone size: -
CDR3 length: 20
D gene: TRBD2
V gene: TRBV5-1

CDR3 DNA: TGTGCCAGCAGTAACCGTGCGGAAGAGCAGTACTTC
CDR3 protein: CASSNRAEEQYF
J gene: TRBJ2-7
clone size: -
CDR3 length: 12
D gene: -
V gene: TRBV28